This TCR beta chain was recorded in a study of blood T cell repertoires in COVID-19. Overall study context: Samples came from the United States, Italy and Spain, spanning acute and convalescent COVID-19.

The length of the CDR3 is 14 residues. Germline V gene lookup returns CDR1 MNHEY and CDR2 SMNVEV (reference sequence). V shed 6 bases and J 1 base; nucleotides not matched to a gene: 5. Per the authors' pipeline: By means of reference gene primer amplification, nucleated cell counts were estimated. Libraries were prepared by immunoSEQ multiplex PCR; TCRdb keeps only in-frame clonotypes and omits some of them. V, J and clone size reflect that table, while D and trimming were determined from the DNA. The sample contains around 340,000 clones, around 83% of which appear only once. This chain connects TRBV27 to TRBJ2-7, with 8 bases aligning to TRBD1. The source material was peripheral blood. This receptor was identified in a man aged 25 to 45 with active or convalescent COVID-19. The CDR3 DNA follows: TGTGCCAGCAGGCCCGACAGGGGTTCCTACGAGCAGTACTTC. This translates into CASRPDRGSYEQYF.